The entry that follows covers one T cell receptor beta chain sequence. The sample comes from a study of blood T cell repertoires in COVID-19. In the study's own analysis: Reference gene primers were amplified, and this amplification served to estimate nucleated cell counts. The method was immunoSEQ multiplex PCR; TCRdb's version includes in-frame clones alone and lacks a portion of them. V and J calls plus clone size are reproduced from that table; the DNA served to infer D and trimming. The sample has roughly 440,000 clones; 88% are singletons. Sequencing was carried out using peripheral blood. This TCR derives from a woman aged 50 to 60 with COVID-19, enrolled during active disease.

Here the CDR3 DNA reads TGTGCCAGCGCATTACAGGGGAGCGGGGAAAAACTGTTTTTT. Translating it yields CASALQGSGEKLFF. The J gene is TRBJ1-4, the V gene TRBV5-8, with 7 nucleotides matching TRBD1. The ends lost 7 bases at V and 8 bases at J; junction bases unmatched: 11. CDR3 size: 14 residues. Germline-derived CDR1 and CDR2 are SGHTS and YDEGEE.